A single sample gave rise to the 17 T cell receptor beta chains below, sequenced in a study of post-analysis software for immune sequencing data. The study, taken as a whole, reports: About five TRBV segments appeared more often in patients than in controls, and TRBV5-6, TRBV5-1 and TRBV20-1 were among these.

No antigens are known for them. The TCR beta cDNA libraries carried unique molecular identifiers. TCRdb ran MiXCR on the PCR reads and lists one entry per CDR3 protein. The profile shows some 890,000 distinct CDR3 sequences, around 50% of them singletons. The sample consisted of blood. These receptors were collected from a girl between 5 and 17 years old with multiple sclerosis.

The chain employs TRBV20-1 and TRBJ2-5; tentatively, D is TRBD1 or TRBD2 (5 bases each). The germline CDR1 and CDR2 sequences are DFQATT and SNEGSKA (reference sequence). V shed 5 bases and J shed 3 bases, with 19 bases lying between them. The CDR3 is 15 residues long. For the CDR3, the DNA is TGCAGTGCTCCCCGGTGGGGGAGTTCAAAAGAGACCCAGTACTTC. Translated, it gives CSAPRWGSSKETQYF.

For the CDR3, the DNA is TGTGCCAGCAGCCCTGGGACAGGGGGTAATTACGAGCAGTACTTC. It is translated as CASSPGTGGNYEQYF. The rearrangement uses TRBV7-9 and TRBJ2-7; 11 bases are shared with TRBD1. Germline loops: CDR1 SEHNR, CDR2 FQNEAQ (reference sequence). The CDR3 is 15 residues long. Trimming removed 5 bases from V and 4 bases from J; junction bases left unmatched: 7.

The chain employs TRBV5-5 and TRBJ2-5, with 10 positions matching TRBD2. Germline values: CDR1 SGHKS, CDR2 YYEKEE (reference sequence). The CDR3 contains 18 residues. Trimming cost V 0 bases and J 0 bases; bases outside gene matches: 8. The CDR3 DNA reads as TGTGCCAGCAGCTTGGGGGCTAGCGGGAGTGTGTACCAAGAGACCCAGTACTTC. Protein sequence: CASSLGASGSVYQETQYF.

The V gene is TRBV20-1, the J gene TRBJ2-7; D unclear. The CDR3 covers 16 residues. V shed 0 bases and J shed 0 bases, with 15 bases lying between them. Per the germline V gene, CDR1 is DFQATT and CDR2 is SNEGSKA (reference sequence). CDR3 sequence: CSARDQYRRSSYEQYF. In nucleotides, the CDR3 is TGCAGTGCTAGAGATCAGTACCGAAGGAGCTCCTACGAGCAGTACTTC.

This chain links TRBV29-1 with TRBJ2-1; 11 nucleotides align to TRBD1. The better agreement between TRBJ2-7 and the DNA end casts doubt on the J call. The CDR3 length is 12 residues. Germline assignment: CDR1 SQVTM and CDR2 ANQGSEA. The chain's CDR3 is CSGDRGYDEQYF. Here the CDR3 DNA reads TGCAGCGGGGACAGGGGGTACGATGAGCAGTACTTC.

The V gene is TRBV18, the J gene TRBJ2-3, with TRBD1 as a possible D gene (5 bases). CDR1 is KGHSH and CDR2 is LQKENI in the germline V gene. This CDR3 is 15 amino acids long. Trimming pared 6 bases from V and 1 base from J, leaving 14 bases between. The CDR3 DNA follows: TGTGCCAGCTCGCCGACCGTAGGGGGCACAGATACGCAGTATTTT. This sequence encodes CASSPTVGGTDTQYF.

The rearrangement joins TRBV10-3 to TRBJ2-1; 14 nucleotides match TRBD2. V lost 6 bases, J lost 3 bases, and 1 base stayed unmatched. The CDR3 is 15 amino acids. Germline values: CDR1 ENHRY, CDR2 SYGVKD. The chain's CDR3 is CAIRTSGGDYNEQFF. As DNA, the CDR3 is TGTGCCATCAGGACTAGCGGGGGGGACTACAATGAGCAGTTCTTC.

This clonotype has more than one count but fewer than ten. J is TRBJ1-1 and V is TRBV5-1, with D maybe TRBD1 (5 bases). Germline V CDR1 and CDR2: SGHRS, YFSETQ. This CDR3 comprises 15 residues. V was cut by 4 bases and J by 5 bases, with 18 bases left in between. CDR3 amino acids: CASSARAGLSTEAFF. CDR3 bases: TGCGCCAGCAGCGCGAGGGCAGGGTTATCGACTGAAGCTTTCTTT.

This clonotype occurred once. The chain is built from TRBV12-5 and TRBJ2-3; D uncertain. The length of the CDR3 is 13 residues. Germline V gene sequence: CDR1 LGHNT, CDR2 FRNRAP. The V and J ends lost 11 bases and 1 base respectively, with 13 bases between them. CDR3 nucleotide sequence: TGTGCTTCTGGAAGTATCCGCACAGATACGCAGTATTTT. It yields the protein CASGSIRTDTQYF.

This clonotype was counted only a few times. This chain connects TRBV9 to TRBJ2-7; TRBD2 matches 13 bases. The CDR3 sequence is 15 residues long. V was clipped by 3 bases and J by 7 bases; unmatched bases: 7. Germline V gene sequence: CDR1 SGDLS, CDR2 YYNGEE. In nucleotides, the CDR3 is TGTGCCAGCAGCGCGGGACTAGCGGGGCATTTTGAGCAGTACTTC. As protein: CASSAGLAGHFEQYF.

The chain links TRBV15 to TRBJ2-5, with D possibly being TRBD2 (6 bases). Germline V lookup: CDR1 LNHNV, CDR2 YYDKDF (reference sequence). CDR3 length: 14 residues. V dropped 1 base and J dropped 5 bases, with 11 bases sitting between them. Here the CDR3 DNA reads TGTGCCACCAGCAGAGCAGGGAGGCTGGAGACCCAGTACTTC. Translation gives CATSRAGRLETQYF.

The chain combines TRBV7-2 with TRBJ2-3; D gene uncertain. The CDR3 length is 13 residues. From germline, CDR1 is SGHTA and CDR2 FQGNSA. Trimming took 4 bases from V and 2 from J, leaving 7 bases between them. The CDR3: CASSSWTTDTQYF. In DNA form, the CDR3 reads TGTGCCAGCAGCTCGTGGACCACAGATACGCAGTATTTT.

This sequence joins TRBV5-1 and TRBJ1-2; 9 bases align to TRBD1. This CDR3 has 13 residues. Losses at the gene ends were 2 bases for V and 7 bases for J; bases not matched to a gene: 3. The germline V gene has CDR1 SGHRS and CDR2 YFSETQ. This chain's CDR3 is CASSFGTGFGYTF. The CDR3 DNA is TGCGCCAGCAGCTTCGGGACAGGGTTTGGCTACACCTTC.

The chain combines TRBV14 with TRBJ1-5; no reliable D call. Trimming left V 1 base short and J 3 bases short, with 4 bases between. CDR3 length: 13 residues. Germline loops: CDR1 SGHDN, CDR2 FVKESK. The CDR3 sequence: CASSQGLNQPQHF. CDR3 nucleotides: TGTGCCAGCAGCCAAGGACTCAATCAGCCCCAGCATTTT.

The V gene is TRBV5-1, the J gene TRBJ2-3; D call uncertain. The V and J ends lost 0 bases and 2 bases respectively, with 10 bases between them. CDR1 is SGHRS and CDR2 is YFSETQ in the germline V gene. The CDR3 has 15 amino acids. CDR3: CASSLDARTTDTQYF. Here the CDR3 DNA reads TGCGCCAGCAGCTTGGACGCGAGGACCACAGATACGCAGTATTTT.

The V and J genes are TRBV5-1 and TRBJ2-5, with D hard to call. V dropped 1 base and J dropped 1 base, with 8 bases sitting between them. The germline V gene encodes CDR1 SGHRS and CDR2 YFSETQ. CDR3 length equals 14 residues. The CDR3 DNA follows: TGCGCCAGCAGCTTGAGGGCAGGCCAAGAGACCCAGTACTTC. This codes for CASSLRAGQETQYF.

This clonotype was recorded only once. V and J are TRBV5-1 and TRBJ2-3; D not certain. Germline V gene lookup returns CDR1 SGHRS and CDR2 YFSETQ. V was trimmed by 4 bases and J by 5 bases, leaving 14 bases between them. The CDR3 sequence is 14 residues long. The DNA for the CDR3 is TGCGCCAGCAGCCATGGAACCGTAGGAGATACGCAGTATTTT. Translating gives CASSHGTVGDTQYF.